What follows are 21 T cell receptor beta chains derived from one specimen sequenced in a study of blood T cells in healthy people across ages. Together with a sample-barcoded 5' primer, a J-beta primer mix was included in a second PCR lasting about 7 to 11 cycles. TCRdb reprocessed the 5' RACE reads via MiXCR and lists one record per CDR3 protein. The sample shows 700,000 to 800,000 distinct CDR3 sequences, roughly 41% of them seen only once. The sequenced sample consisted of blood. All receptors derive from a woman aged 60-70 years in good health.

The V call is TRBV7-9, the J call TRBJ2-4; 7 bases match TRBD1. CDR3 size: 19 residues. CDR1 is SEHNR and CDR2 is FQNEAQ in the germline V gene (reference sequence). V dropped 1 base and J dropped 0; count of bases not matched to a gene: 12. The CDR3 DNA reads TGTGCCAGCAGCTTAGTCTCTGGGACAGTAAAACTAGCCAAAAACATTCAGTACTTC. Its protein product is CASSLVSGTVKLAKNIQYF. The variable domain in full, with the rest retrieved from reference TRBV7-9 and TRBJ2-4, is DTGVSQNPRHKITKRGQNVTFRCDPISEHNRLYWYRQTLGQGPEFLTYFQNEAQLEKSRLLSDRFSAERPKGSFSTLEIQRTEQGDSAMYLCASSLVSGTVKLAKNIQYFGAGTRLSVL.

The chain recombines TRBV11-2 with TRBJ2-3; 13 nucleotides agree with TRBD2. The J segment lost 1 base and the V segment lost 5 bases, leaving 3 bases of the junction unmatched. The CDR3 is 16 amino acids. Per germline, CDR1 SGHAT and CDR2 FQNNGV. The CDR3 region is CASSITSGGGTDTQYF. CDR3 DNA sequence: TGTGCCAGCAGCATTACTAGCGGGGGGGGCACAGATACGCAGTATTTT.

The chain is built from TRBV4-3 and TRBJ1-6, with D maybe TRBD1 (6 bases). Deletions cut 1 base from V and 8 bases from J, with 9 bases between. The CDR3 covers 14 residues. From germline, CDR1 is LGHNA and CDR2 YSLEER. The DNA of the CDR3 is TGCGCCAGCAGCCAAGCCTACAGGGATTCACCCCTCCACTTT. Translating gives CASSQAYRDSPLHF.

The CDR3 reads CAWSLGQGADEQYF. DNA of the CDR3: TGTGCCTGGAGTCTAGGACAGGGGGCCGACGAGCAGTACTTC. The rearrangement links TRBV30 to TRBJ2-5; 11 nucleotides align to TRBD1. Matching the DNA end better, TRBJ2-7 makes the J call doubtful. CDR1 is GTSNPN, CDR2 SVGIG, per germline (reference sequence). The CDR3 consists of 14 residues.

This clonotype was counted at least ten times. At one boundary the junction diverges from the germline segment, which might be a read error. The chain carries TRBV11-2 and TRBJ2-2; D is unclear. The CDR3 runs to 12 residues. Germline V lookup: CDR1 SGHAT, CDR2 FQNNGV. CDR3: CASSLNTGELFF. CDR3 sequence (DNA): TGCGCCAGCAGCTTGAACACCGGGGAGCTGTTTTTT.

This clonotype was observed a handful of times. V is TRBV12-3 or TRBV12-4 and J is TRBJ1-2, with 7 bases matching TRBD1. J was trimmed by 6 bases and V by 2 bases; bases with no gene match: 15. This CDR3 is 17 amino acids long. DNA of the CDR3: TGTGCCAGCAGTTTATGGAAAGGGGGGCAGGGGGAAAATGGCTACACCTTC. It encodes CASSLWKGGQGENGYTF.

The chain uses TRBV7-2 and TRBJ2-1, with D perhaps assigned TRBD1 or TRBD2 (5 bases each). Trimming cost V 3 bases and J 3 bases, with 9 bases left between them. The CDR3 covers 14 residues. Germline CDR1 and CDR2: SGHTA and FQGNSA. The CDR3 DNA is TGTGCCAGCAGCTTTGGGGGATTCTACAATGAGCAGTTCTTC. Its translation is CASSFGGFYNEQFF.

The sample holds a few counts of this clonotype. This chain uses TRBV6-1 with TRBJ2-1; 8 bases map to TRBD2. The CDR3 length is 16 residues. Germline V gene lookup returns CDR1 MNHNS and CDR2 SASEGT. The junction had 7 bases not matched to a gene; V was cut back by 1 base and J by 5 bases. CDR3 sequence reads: CASSEESRGGHNEQFF. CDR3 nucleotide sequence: TGTGCCAGCAGTGAAGAGTCTCGCGGGGGGCACAATGAGCAGTTCTTC.

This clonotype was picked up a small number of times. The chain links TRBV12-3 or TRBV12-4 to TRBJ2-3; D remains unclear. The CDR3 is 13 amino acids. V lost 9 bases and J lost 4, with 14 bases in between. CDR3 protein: CARSPTLADTQYF. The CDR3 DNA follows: TGTGCCAGGAGCCCTACGTTGGCAGATACGCAGTATTTT.

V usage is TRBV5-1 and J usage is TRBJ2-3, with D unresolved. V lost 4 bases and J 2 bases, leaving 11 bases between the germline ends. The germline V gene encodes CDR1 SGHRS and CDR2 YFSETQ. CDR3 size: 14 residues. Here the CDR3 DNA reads TGCGCCAGCAGCCCCCACGAATTCACAGATACGCAGTATTTT. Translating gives CASSPHEFTDTQYF.

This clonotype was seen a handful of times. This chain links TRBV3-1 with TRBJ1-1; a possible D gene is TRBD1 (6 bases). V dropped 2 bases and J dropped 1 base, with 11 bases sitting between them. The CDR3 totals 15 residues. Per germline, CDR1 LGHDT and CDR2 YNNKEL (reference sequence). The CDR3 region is CASSQPGHANTEAFF. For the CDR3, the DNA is TGTGCCAGCAGCCAACCGGGACACGCGAACACTGAAGCTTTCTTT.

In DNA form, the CDR3 reads TGTGCCAGCAGCTTAAGTGGGGCAGGGCATCAGCCCCAGCATTTT. Amino acid sequence: CASSLSGAGHQPQHF. J is TRBJ1-5 and V is TRBV7-2; the D gene is possibly TRBD1 (5 bases). CDR3 length: 15 residues. CDR1 is SGHTA and CDR2 is FQGNSA in the germline V gene. V lost 2 bases and J lost 5, with 13 bases in between.

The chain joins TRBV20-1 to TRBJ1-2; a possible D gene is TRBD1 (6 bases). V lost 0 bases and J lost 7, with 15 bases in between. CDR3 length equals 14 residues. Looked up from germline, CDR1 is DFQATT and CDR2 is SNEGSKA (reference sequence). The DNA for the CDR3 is TGCAGTGCTAGAGAAGGCAGGGGAGCGGGTGGCTACACCTTC. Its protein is CSAREGRGAGGYTF.

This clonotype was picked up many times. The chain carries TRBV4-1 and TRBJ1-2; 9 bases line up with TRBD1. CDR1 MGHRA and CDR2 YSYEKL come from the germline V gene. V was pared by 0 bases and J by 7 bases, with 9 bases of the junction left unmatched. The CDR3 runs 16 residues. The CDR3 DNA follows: TGCGCCAGCAGCCAAGACAGGGGACAGGGATATGGTGGCTACACCTTC. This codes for CASSQDRGQGYGGYTF.

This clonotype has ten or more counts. For the CDR3, the DNA is TGTGCCAGCAGCTGGGAAGCGGGGGGTGCCAAAAACATTCAGTACTTC. Translation: CASSWEAGGAKNIQYF. The V gene is TRBV7-2, the J gene TRBJ2-4; 9 bases agree with TRBD2. Germline CDR1 and CDR2: SGHTA and FQGNSA. V lost 4 bases, J lost 1 base, and 5 bases stayed unmatched. The CDR3 is made up of 16 amino acids. The complete variable domain, with remaining parts taken from reference TRBV7-2 and TRBJ2-4, reads GAGVSQSPSNKVTEKGKDVELRCDPISGHTALYWYRQSLGQGLEFLIYFQGNSAPDKSGLPSDRFSAERTGGSVSTLTIQRTQQEDSAVYLCASSWEAGGAKNIQYFGAGTRLSVL.

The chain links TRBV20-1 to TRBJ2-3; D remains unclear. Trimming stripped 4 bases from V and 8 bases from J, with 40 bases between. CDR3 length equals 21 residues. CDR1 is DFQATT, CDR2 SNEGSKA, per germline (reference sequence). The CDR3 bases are TGCAGTGCTAACGCTCCGGTTGGCCAGATAGCTCACCACCGCCGGGCCCTTACGCAGTATTTT. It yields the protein CSANAPVGQIAHHRRALTQYF.

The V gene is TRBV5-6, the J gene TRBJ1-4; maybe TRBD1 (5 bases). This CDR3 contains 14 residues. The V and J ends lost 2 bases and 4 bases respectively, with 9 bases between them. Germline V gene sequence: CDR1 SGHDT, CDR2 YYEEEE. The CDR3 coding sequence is TGTGCCAGCAGCTTAGGGGCCATTAATGAAAAACTGTTTTTT. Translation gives CASSLGAINEKLFF.

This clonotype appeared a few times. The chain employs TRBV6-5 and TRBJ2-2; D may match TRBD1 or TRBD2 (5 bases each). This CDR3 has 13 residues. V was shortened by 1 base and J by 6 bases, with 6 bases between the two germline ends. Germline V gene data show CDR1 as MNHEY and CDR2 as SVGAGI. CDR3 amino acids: CASSYWGSGELFF. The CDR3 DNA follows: TGTGCCAGCAGTTACTGGGGGTCCGGGGAGCTGTTTTTT.

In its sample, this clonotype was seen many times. Here the CDR3 reads CASRAGTQNEKLFF. In DNA, the CDR3 is TGTGCCAGCAGGGCCGGGACCCAAAATGAAAAACTGTTTTTT. The chain joins TRBV12-3 or TRBV12-4 to TRBJ1-4; a weak D match, TRBD1 (5 bases). The V end was cut by 6 bases, the J end by 5 bases, with 13 bases between. The CDR3 totals 14 residues.

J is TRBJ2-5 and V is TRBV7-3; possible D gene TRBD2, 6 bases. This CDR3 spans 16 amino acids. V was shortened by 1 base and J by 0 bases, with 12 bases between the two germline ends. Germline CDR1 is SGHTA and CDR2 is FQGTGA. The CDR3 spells CASSLNAGQYQETQYF. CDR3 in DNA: TGTGCCAGCAGCTTAAACGCGGGGCAGTACCAAGAGACCCAGTACTTC.

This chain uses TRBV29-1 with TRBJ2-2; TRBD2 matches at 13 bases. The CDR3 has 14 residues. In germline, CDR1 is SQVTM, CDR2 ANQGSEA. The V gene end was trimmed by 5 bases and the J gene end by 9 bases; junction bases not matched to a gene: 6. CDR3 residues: CSVSRTSGGRELFF. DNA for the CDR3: TGCAGCGTTTCACGGACTAGCGGGGGCAGGGAGCTGTTTTTT.